This T cell receptor beta chain emerged from a study of blood T cells in healthy people across ages. Study-level information: About one barcoded beta molecule per two T cells was the capture yield of template switching.

The second PCR ran about 6 to 12 cycles with a sample-barcoded 5' primer and J-beta primers. TCRdb ran MiXCR on the 5' RACE reads and lists one entry per CDR3 protein. The sample includes some 780,000 distinct CDR3 sequences, 45% to 70% of them seen just once. This clonotype has a handful of counts. Germline V lookup: CDR1 LGHNA, CDR2 YSLEER. There are 17 residues in the CDR3. V lost 1 base and J lost 6, with 16 bases in between. At least 6 micrograms of total RNA were extracted per sample. Specimen: blood. This clonotype originated in a man aged 35 to 55 in good health. This rearrangement joins TRBV4-3 to TRBJ1-6, with D perhaps TRBD1 (6 bases). The CDR3 DNA reads TGCGCCAGCAGCCAAGTTTCCGGCGAGGGGGGTAATTCACCCCTCCACTTT. Its protein product is CASSQVSGEGGNSPLHF.